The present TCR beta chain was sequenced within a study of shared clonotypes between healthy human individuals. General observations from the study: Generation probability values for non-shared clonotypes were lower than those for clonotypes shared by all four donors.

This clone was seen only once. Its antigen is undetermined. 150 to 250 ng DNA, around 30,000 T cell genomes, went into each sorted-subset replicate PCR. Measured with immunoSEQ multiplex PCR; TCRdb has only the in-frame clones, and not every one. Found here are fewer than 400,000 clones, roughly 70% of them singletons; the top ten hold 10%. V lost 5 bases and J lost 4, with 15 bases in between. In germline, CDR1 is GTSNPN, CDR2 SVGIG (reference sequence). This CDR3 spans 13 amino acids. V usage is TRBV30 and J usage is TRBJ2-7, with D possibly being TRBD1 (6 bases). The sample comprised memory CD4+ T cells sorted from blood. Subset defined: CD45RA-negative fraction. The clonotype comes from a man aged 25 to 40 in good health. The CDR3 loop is CAWARGTPYEQYF. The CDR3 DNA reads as TGTGCCTGGGCAAGGGGGACACCTTACGAGCAGTACTTC. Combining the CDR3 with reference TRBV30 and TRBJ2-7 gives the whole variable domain SQTIHQWPATLVQPVGSPLSLECTVEGTSNPNLYWYRQAAGRGLQLLFYSVGIGQISSEVPQNLSASRPQDRQFILSSKKLLLSDSGFYLCAWARGTPYEQYFGPGTRLTVT.